This TCR beta chain was profiled in a study of blood T cell repertoires in COVID-19 (TCRdb year 2020). Regarding the study in general: The collaborator samples originated in the United States, Italy and Spain and spanned the acute and convalescent phases of COVID-19. The sample metadata nearly always contained a de-identified subject ID, COVID-19 status, age in years and sex. The dataset comprised deeply sampled blood TCRbeta repertoires from subjects exposed to, actively infected with, or recovered from COVID-19. The prospective study material was composed of cDNA or gDNA derived from T cells, B-cell-depleted T cells, or PBMCs. The repertoires were released in a freely available public database meant as a resource for research on the immune response to SARS-CoV-2. HLA class I and class II types, where available, came from metadata supplied by the sample provider rather than from assay-based typing. The samples were drawn from two sources: the first 160 participants of the ongoing ImmuneRACE study, and about 1,300 subjects contributed by 6 global collaborators. The study at large found these results: Clinical and demographic metadata were provided uncurated, with the amount varying by source and participant.

TCRbeta CDR3 regions were amplified from genomic DNA using the immunoSEQ Assay, a bias-controlled multiplex PCR. As for the authors' bioinformatics: The number of nucleated cells in each sample was estimated from the amplification of reference gene primers within the assay. Sequence reads were collapsed and filtered to measure the absolute abundance of every unique TCRbeta CDR3 rearrangement. For each sample, productive Simpson clonality was calculated as the square root of Simpson's diversity index over productive rearrangements. The clones in this table, taken by TCRdb from immuneACCESS, are in-frame only. Not every clone is retained; where verified, under half of the shortfall comes from an unresolved V gene, and the cause of the rest is unknown. V, J and clone size are taken as reported in that table, and D and trimming were inferred from the DNA itself. The sample table shows about 330,000 clones, and around 87% are seen once. The ten most abundant clones make up 5.3% of the sample.

This clone came up once. Its antigen remains unidentified. No base quality values were provided; no much bigger clone lies one nucleotide off. Participants in the prospective study were aged about 18 to 90 years, lived in 20 to 25 United States geographic areas, and enrolled through a virtual design. In the prospective study, participants were assigned to cohorts based on the clinical history participants reported in a screening survey and a study questionnaire. For ImmuneRACE Cohort 3, a participant was defined as recovered based on two consecutive negative NP/OP PCR tests, clearance by a healthcare professional, or resolution of symptoms. Mobile phlebotomists in the prospective study collected whole blood, serum and a nasopharyngeal or oropharyngeal swab from every participant. Additional blood draws and questionnaires over an approximately two-month period could optionally be provided by prospective study participants. Prospective study blood samples were shipped either frozen or at room temperature before DNA extraction.

From the germline V gene, CDR1 is MGHRA and CDR2 is YSYEKL. CDR3 length: 15 amino acids, cysteine to phenylalanine. Only the CDR3 DNA is retained, 45 bases long and in frame from the first base. V loses 0 bases, J loses 8 bases, and the germline ends lie 11 bases apart. Sequenced: PBMCs or T cells enriched from blood (not recorded which). The origin of this receptor is a woman in her twenties or thirties who had recovered from COVID-19. The chain joins TRBV4-1 to TRBJ1-6, with the D gene not clear enough to name. The CDR3 region reads CASSQDGGEDSPLHF. The DNA sequence reads TGCGCCAGCAGCCAAGATGGCGGGGAGGATTCACCCCTCCACTTT.